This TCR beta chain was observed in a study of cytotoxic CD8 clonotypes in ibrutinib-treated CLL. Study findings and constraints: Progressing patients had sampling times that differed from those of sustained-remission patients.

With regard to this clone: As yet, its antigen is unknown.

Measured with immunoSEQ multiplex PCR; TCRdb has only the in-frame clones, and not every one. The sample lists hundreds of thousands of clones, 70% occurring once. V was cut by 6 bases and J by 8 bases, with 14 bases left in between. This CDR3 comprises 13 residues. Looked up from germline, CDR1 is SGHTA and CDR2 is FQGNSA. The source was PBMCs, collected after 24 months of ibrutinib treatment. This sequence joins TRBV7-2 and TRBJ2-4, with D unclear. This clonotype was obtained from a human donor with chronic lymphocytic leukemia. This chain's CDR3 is CASRQPGEDIQYF. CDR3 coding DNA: TGTGCCAGCAGACAACCGGGTGAGGACATTCAGTACTTC.